This is a list of T cell receptor beta chains from one sample in a study of Ad26.COV2.S vaccination and SARS-CoV-2 variants. Clones were sequenced by immunoSEQ multiplex PCR, and TCRdb holds only the in-frame ones, with some missing. The table lists 300,000 to 400,000 clones, approximately 84% of them singletons, with 3% to 4% in the top ten. The sequenced sample was peripheral blood, obtained in a trial of Ad26.COV2.S vaccine versus placebo. These receptors originate from a person between 18 and 65 years old who received the Ad26.COV2.S COVID-19 vaccine or a placebo. Each CDR3 is given with its conserved first and last residue. A D gene is named only where the DNA matches it firmly. Some rows have no size entry. The others give once, few or many, or a class for an expanded clone.

j_call clone_size v_call d_call cdr3_nt cdr3_aa
TRBJ1-1 . TRBV24-1 . TGTGCCACCAGTGAAAGGTCGAACACTGAAGCTTTCTTT CATSERSNTEAFF
TRBJ1-6 . TRBV29-1 . TGCAGCGCGCGTCTAGACTGGAATTCACCCCTCCACTTT CSARLDWNSPLHF
TRBJ2-2 . TRBV5-6 . TGTGCCAGCAGCGACAGGGGGGAGCTGTTTTTT CASSDRGELFF
TRBJ2-3 once TRBV24-1 TRBD1 TGTGCCACCAGTAAGACAGGGGCAGCAGATACGCAGTATTTT CATSKTGAADTQYF
TRBJ2-1 . TRBV15 TRBD1 TGTGCCACCAGCAGCTCTCGCGCAGGGGGTAGGAATGAGCAGTTCTTC CATSSSRAGGRNEQFF
TRBJ2-3 . TRBV7-2 . TGTGCCAGCAGCTTAGAGGGGACAAGGAGCACAGATACGCAGTATTTT CASSLEGTRSTDTQYF
TRBJ2-7 . TRBV19 TRBD1 TGTGCCAGTAGCCCAGTGACAGGGCCCTACGAGCAGTACTTC CASSPVTGPYEQYF
TRBJ2-2 . TRBV14 TRBD2 TGTGCCAGCAGCCACCGAGGGCGGGGGGGCCGAACCGGGGAGCTGTTTTTT CASSHRGRGGRTGELFF
TRBJ2-1 . TRBV27 TRBD1 TGTGCCAGCAGCCCGGGACAGGGAGCCCCGTCCTACAATGAGCAGTTCTTC CASSPGQGAPSYNEQFF
TRBJ2-7 . TRBV5-6 . TGTGCCAGCAGCTTGATCCGGGGATCTAGCGAGCAGTACTTC CASSLIRGSSEQYF
TRBJ2-7 . TRBV5-1 . TGCGCCAGCAGATTATCCGGGACGGCCGGCGAGCAGTACTTC CASRLSGTAGEQYF
TRBJ1-5 once TRBV5-5 . TGTGCCAGCAGCTTCGGGGCGGGGGTTGTTGGGCAGCCCCAGCATTTT CASSFGAGVVGQPQHF
TRBJ2-7 . TRBV12-5 . TGTGCTAGTGGTTTGGATTCCTACGAGCAGTACTTC CASGLDSYEQYF
TRBJ2-7 . TRBV4-1 . TGCGCCAGCAGCCGTAACAGGGACTCCTACGAGCAGTACTTC CASSRNRDSYEQYF
TRBJ2-2 . TRBV2 TRBD2 TGTGCCAGCGCACTGACTAGCGGGGAAGGGAGTAGGGAGCTGTTTTTT CASALTSGEGSRELFF
TRBJ2-5 . TRBV18 TRBD1 TGTGCCAGCTCATCCTTAGGGGGCAACCAAGAGACCCAGTACTTC CASSSLGGNQETQYF
TRBJ1-5 . TRBV7-9 . TGTGCCAGCAGCCTGGATAGCAATCAGCCCCAGCATTTT CASSLDSNQPQHF
TRBJ2-1 . TRBV6-5 TRBD1 TGTGCCAGCAGTCTAGGACAGGGGCGCTCTTTTGAGCAGTTCTTC CASSLGQGRSFEQFF
TRBJ2-3 . TRBV6-6 . TGTGCCAGCATGCTTTTGGGCACAGATACGCAGTATTTT CASMLLGTDTQYF
TRBJ1-1 . TRBV18 . TGTGCCAGCTCACTCGCGGGGGGGGAGAACACTGAAGCTTTCTTT CASSLAGGENTEAFF
TRBJ2-1 . TRBV9 TRBD2 TGTGCCAGCAGCGCAGGGACTAGCGGCGACTATTATGAGCAGTTCTTC CASSAGTSGDYYEQFF
TRBJ2-5 . TRBV3-1/TRBV3-2 TRBD1 TGTGCCAGCAGCAGACGACAGGGTGGTAAACAAGAGACCCAGTACTTC CASSRRQGGKQETQYF
TRBJ2-1 . TRBV7-9 TRBD2 TGTGCCAGCAGCGCCTCGGGACTAGCGGGAGAAGGGTTCTTC CASSASGLAGEGFF
TRBJ2-2 . TRBV24-1 . TGTGCCACCAGCGGATCTGGGACGGCTAACACCGGGGAGCTGTTTTTT CATSGSGTANTGELFF
TRBJ2-7 . TRBV7-9 . TGTGCCAGCACACCACCCTGGGGATCCGACTACGAGCAGTACTTC CASTPPWGSDYEQYF
TRBJ2-7 . TRBV13 . TGTGCCAGCAGCTGGACTAGCCAGGGGGACGAGCAGTACTTC CASSWTSQGDEQYF
TRBJ1-1 . TRBV6-5 . TGTGCCAGCAGATCGCAGGGTCATCCGCGAGCTTTCTTT CASRSQGHPRAFF
TRBJ1-1 few TRBV18 . TGTGCCAGCTCTCGCAGCACATTTAACACTGAAGCTTTCTTT CASSRSTFNTEAFF
TRBJ2-2 . TRBV6-1 . TGTGCCAGCAGTGACGGACGGCGACACACCGGGGAGCTGTTTTTT CASSDGRRHTGELFF
TRBJ2-1 . TRBV2 . TGTGCCAGCACCATCGTTTATCTCGACAATGAGCAGTTCTTC CASTIVYLDNEQFF
TRBJ2-2 . TRBV28 . TGTGCCAGCAGTCAGGGGTCCTACACCGGGGAGCTGTTTTTT CASSQGSYTGELFF
TRBJ1-1 . TRBV11-3 . TGTGCCAGCAGCTTAGAGTACCGGAGCGATGAAGCTTTCTTT CASSLEYRSDEAFF
TRBJ1-1 . TRBV5-1 TRBD1 TGCGCCAGCAGTCACAGGGGCCCAATAACTCATCTCATGAACACTGAAGCTTTCTTT CASSHRGPITHLMNTEAFF
TRBJ2-1 . TRBV10-3 . TGTGCCATCAGTGAAGGAGGAGGGACCCCAGGGAAGCATGAGCAGTTCTTC CAISEGGGTPGKHEQFF
TRBJ2-7 . TRBV6-5 TRBD2 TGTGCCAGCAGTTACTCCGGACTAGCGGGAGCCTACGAGCAGTACTTC CASSYSGLAGAYEQYF
TRBJ2-5 . TRBV19 . TGTGCCAGTAGTATAGGGTTTGGGCGGTGGGGAGAGACCCAGTACTTC CASSIGFGRWGETQYF
TRBJ2-7 . TRBV11-2 . TGTGCCAGCAGCCCGCACCGGACGGCGGTCTCCTACGAGCAGTACTTC CASSPHRTAVSYEQYF
TRBJ2-4 . TRBV18 . TGTGCCAGCTCGCCCCTCTCAGGGGAGGGGGCCAAAAACATTCAGTACTTC CASSPLSGEGAKNIQYF
TRBJ2-6 . TRBV6-5 . TGTGCCAGCAGCCGGGCCTTCTCTGGGGCCAACGTCCTGACTTTC CASSRAFSGANVLTF
TRBJ1-3 . TRBV6-5 TRBD1 TGTGCCAGCAGTTACTCCTACAGGGGCTCTGGAAACACCATATATTTT CASSYSYRGSGNTIYF
TRBJ1-2 . TRBV4-3 . TGCGCCAGCAGCCCCCTCAGGGTACTCTATGGCTACACCTTC CASSPLRVLYGYTF
TRBJ2-1 . TRBV15 TRBD1 TGTGCCACCAGCAGGGGACAGGGACCCTTTGAGGGCAATGAGCAGTTCTTC CATSRGQGPFEGNEQFF
TRBJ1-6 few TRBV30 . TGTGCCTGGACAACCCCTTGGAATTCACCCCTCCACTTT CAWTTPWNSPLHF
TRBJ2-2 . TRBV27 . TGTGCCAGCACCCCCCTCCCCCCAGGGGAGCTGTTTTTT CASTPLPPGELFF
TRBJ1-1 . TRBV2 . TGTGCCAGCAGCATTAAACACACTGAAGCTTTCTTT CASSIKHTEAFF
TRBJ1-1 . TRBV29-1 . TGCAGCGTCGCCCCGTCTCGCGGGACTGAAGCTTTCTTT CSVAPSRGTEAFF
TRBJ2-1 . TRBV28 . TGTGCCAGCACCCGAGGTGGAACGGATGAGCAGTTCTTC CASTRGGTDEQFF
TRBJ2-5 . TRBV14 TRBD2 TGTGCCAGCAGCCAGTCTAGCGGGGGGCAAGAGACCCAGTACTTC CASSQSSGGQETQYF
TRBJ1-5 . TRBV6-5 TRBD1 TGTGCCAGCAGAACCGGGACAGGGGATAGTCAGCCCCAGCATTTT CASRTGTGDSQPQHF
TRBJ2-4 . TRBV5-1 TRBD2 TGCGCCAGCACCGAGGGTGCGGGGGACATTCAGTACTTC CASTEGAGDIQYF
TRBJ2-1 . TRBV5-1 TRBD1 TGCGCCAGCAGCCTCCCATCCGGGACAGGTAATATTCGCTCCTACAATGAGCAGTTCTTC CASSLPSGTGNIRSYNEQFF
TRBJ1-3 . TRBV4-1 . TGCGCCAGCAGCCAAGGGTTTGGGACCGGAAACACCATATATTTT CASSQGFGTGNTIYF
TRBJ2-7 . TRBV6-5 TRBD2 TGTGCCAGCAGTTTATCTAGCGGGGTCTACGAGCAGTACTTC CASSLSSGVYEQYF
TRBJ2-1 . TRBV29-1 . TGCAGCGTTGAGGTTCAAAACAATGAGCAGTTCTTC CSVEVQNNEQFF
TRBJ1-5 . TRBV15 TRBD1 TGTGCCACCAGTTCTCGACAGGGAGAAGGCAGTCAGCCCCAGCATTTT CATSSRQGEGSQPQHF
TRBJ2-7 . TRBV29-1 . TGCAGCGTTGCAAGCAACTCCTACGAGCAGTACTTC CSVASNSYEQYF
TRBJ2-3 . TRBV6-2/TRBV6-3 TRBD2 TGTGCCAGCAGTTATCGGCTAGCGGGGGTAATTAGCACAGATACGCAGTATTTT CASSYRLAGVISTDTQYF
TRBJ1-1 . TRBV19 . TGTGCCAGTAGTATTTTGGGCAGGTCCAGGAACACTGAAGCTTTCTTT CASSILGRSRNTEAFF
TRBJ1-5 . TRBV19 . TGTGCCAGTACCACGAAATCAGGAAGCAATCAGCCCCAGCATTTT CASTTKSGSNQPQHF
TRBJ1-4 . TRBV7-9 . TGTGCCAGCAGCCACGCCGTGGGGGGGTCAACTAATGAAAAACTGTTTTTT CASSHAVGGSTNEKLFF